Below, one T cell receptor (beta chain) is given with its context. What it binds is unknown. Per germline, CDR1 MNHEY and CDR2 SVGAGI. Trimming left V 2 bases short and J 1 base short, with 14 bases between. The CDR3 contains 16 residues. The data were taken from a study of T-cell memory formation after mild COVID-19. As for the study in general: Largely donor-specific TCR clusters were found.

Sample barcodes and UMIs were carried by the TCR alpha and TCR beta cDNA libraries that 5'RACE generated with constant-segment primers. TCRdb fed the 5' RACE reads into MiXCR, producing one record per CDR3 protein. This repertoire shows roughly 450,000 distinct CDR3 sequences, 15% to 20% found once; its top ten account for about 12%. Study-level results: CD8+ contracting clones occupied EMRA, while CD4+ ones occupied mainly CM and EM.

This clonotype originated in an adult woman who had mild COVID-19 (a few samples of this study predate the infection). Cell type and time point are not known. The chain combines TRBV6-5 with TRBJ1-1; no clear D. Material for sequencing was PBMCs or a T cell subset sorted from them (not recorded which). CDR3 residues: CASSYLRLERNTEAFF. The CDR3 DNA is TGTGCCAGCAGTTACCTTCGCCTTGAGCGGAACACTGAAGCTTTCTTT.